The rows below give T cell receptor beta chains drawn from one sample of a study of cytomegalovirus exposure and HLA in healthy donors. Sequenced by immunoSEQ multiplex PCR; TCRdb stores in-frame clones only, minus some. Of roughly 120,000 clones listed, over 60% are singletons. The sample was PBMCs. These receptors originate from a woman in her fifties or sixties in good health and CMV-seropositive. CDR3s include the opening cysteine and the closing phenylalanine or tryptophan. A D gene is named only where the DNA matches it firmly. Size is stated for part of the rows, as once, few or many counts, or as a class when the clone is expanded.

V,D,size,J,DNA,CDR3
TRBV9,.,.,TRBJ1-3,TGTGCCAGCAGCCCACGGACTGAGAGCTCTGGAAACACCATATATTTT,CASSPRTESSGNTIYF
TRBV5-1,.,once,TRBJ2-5,TGCGCCAGCAGCTTGGATGTGGGAGGGACAAAGAAGACCCAGTACTTC,CASSLDVGGTKKTQYF
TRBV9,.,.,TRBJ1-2,TGTGCCAGCACCCCGATCAGGGATGGCTACACCTTC,CASTPIRDGYTF
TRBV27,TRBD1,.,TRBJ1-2,TGTGCCAGCAGTTTACGAACAGGGACAGGCTATGGCTACACCTTC,CASSLRTGTGYGYTF
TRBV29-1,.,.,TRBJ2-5,TGCAGCGTTAGAGCTAGACAAGAGACCCAGTACTTC,CSVRARQETQYF
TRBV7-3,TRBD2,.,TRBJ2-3,TGTGCCATCCAGACTAGCGGGGGGGTTGCGGATACGCAGTATTTT,CAIQTSGGVADTQYF
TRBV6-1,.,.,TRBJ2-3,TGTGCCAGCAGGGACATCCAGGATACGCAGTATTTT,CASRDIQDTQYF
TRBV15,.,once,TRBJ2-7,TGTGCCACCAGCAGAGATTCGAGCACCTACGAGCAGTACTTC,CATSRDSSTYEQYF
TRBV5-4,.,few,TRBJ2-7,TGTGCCAGCAGCTTGTTCGGTGAAGAATACTACGAGCAGTACTTC,CASSLFGEEYYEQYF
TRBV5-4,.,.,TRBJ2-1,TGTGCCAGCAGCCTAGGACAGCGAACACTCAATGAGCAGTTCTTC,CASSLGQRTLNEQFF
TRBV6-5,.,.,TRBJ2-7,TGTGCCAGCAGTTACTCCCGGGACTACGAGCAGTACTTC,CASSYSRDYEQYF
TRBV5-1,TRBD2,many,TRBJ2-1,TGCGCCAGCGTAATAACTAGCGGGAGATACAATGAGCAGTTCTTC,CASVITSGRYNEQFF
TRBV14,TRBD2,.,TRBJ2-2,TGTGCCAGCAGCCCCTTTTTCGGGAGGGACACCGGGGAGCTGTTTTTT,CASSPFFGRDTGELFF
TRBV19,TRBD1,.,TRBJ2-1,TGTGCCAGTAGTATTTTAGGGACAGGGGGGGGTAATGAGCAGTTCTTC,CASSILGTGGGNEQFF
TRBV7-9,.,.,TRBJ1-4,TGTGCCAGCAGCCCTCCGGGAGTTCGGGGTAGGGATGAAAAACTGTTTTTT,CASSPPGVRGRDEKLFF
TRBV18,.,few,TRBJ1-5,TGTGCCAGCTCACCGGCAGGGCCTAATAATCAGCCCCAGCATTTT,CASSPAGPNNQPQHF
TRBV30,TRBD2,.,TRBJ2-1,TGTGCCTGGACCTCAAAGGGACTAGATGGGAATGAGCAGTTCTTC,CAWTSKGLDGNEQFF
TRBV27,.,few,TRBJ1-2,TGTGCCAGCAGTTTCCGGGGGGTCGGGGAGTATGGCTACACCTTC,CASSFRGVGEYGYTF